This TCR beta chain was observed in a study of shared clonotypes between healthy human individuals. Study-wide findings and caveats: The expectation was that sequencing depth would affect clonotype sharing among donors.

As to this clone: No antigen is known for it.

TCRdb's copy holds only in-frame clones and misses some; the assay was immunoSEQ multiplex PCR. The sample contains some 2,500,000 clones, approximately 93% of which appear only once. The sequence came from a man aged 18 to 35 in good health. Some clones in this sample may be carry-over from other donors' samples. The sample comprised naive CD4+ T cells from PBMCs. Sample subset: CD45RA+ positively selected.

Here the CDR3 reads CASSFRSSRETQYF. The CDR3 DNA is TGTGCCAGCAGCTTTAGAAGCTCCCGGGAGACCCAGTACTTC. The rearrangement uses TRBV7-2 and TRBJ2-5; no clear D gene. Germline loops: CDR1 SGHTA, CDR2 FQGNSA. The CDR3 has 14 amino acids. The germline V and J ends were trimmed by 3 bases and 5 bases, with 13 bases remaining between them.